The TCR beta chain under discussion was sequenced for a study of blood T cell repertoires in COVID-19. Study-level background: Acute and convalescent COVID-19 samples came from the United States, Italy and Spain. Nucleic acid was either cDNA or gDNA, and it came from T cells, B-cell-depleted T cells, or PBMCs.

V gave up 1 base and J gave up 6 bases, with 6 bases separating them. Per germline, CDR1 LGHDT and CDR2 YNNKEL (reference sequence). The CDR3 runs 12 residues. TCRdb's copy holds only in-frame clones and misses some; the assay was immunoSEQ multiplex PCR. The sample has 110,000 or so clones, 81% seen once; the top ten hold around 1.5%. The rearrangement links TRBV3-1 (or the pseudogene TRBV3-2) to TRBJ1-2; D is undetermined. This TCR came from a man aged 45-65 years with acute or convalescent COVID-19. The specimen was peripheral blood. The CDR3 DNA reads as TGTGCCAGCAGCCAAGCGGGGAATGGCTACACCTTC. Residues: CASSQAGNGYTF.